This TCR beta chain emerged from a study of OX40 agonist ivuxolimab in advanced cancers. Background on the whole study: Ivuxolimab was a fully human IgG2 agonistic monoclonal antibody targeting the costimulatory receptor OX40 (CD134). Partial responses occurred in three dose-escalation patients, of whom one had hepatocellular carcinoma and two had cutaneous melanoma. Peripheral TCRbeta sequencing was intended to test whether TCR sequence diversity was altered and clonal T-cell expansion was caused by ivuxolimab. In the dose-escalation cohort, 70% to 85% of patients were male, and the mean age was 60 years with a range of roughly 20 to 85. Patients were allowed to have had prior anti-PD-1, anti-PD-L1 or anti-CTLA-4 therapy, and approximately 40% of the dose-escalation patients had been treated with checkpoint inhibitors. Of the 50 to 55 dose-escalation patients, hepatocellular carcinoma was present in roughly 19, melanoma in roughly 15, renal cell carcinoma in 9 and head and neck cancer in 9. Intravenous ivuxolimab was administered to patients every 2 weeks at six dose levels: 0.01, 0.1, 0.3, 1.5, 3 and 10 mg/kg. The paper covers the monotherapy dose-escalation part of the phase I ivuxolimab trial, which included N ≈ 57 patients.

This clone has only one observation. Its antigen is unknown. It has no much larger one-base neighbor in the sample; base qualities were not kept. The trial excluded patients who had a history of autoimmune disease or who were on systemic immunosuppression. Peripheral blood for TCR sequencing was collected from all dose cohorts at baseline, on cycle 4 day 1, and on cycle 7 day 1. The samples were taken from a phase I, first-in-human, multicenter, open-label dose-escalation trial of ivuxolimab. Adults with locally advanced or metastatic head and neck squamous cell, hepatocellular, melanoma or renal cell carcinoma were enrolled in the trial. CD4+ and CD8+ T cells were sorted separately from peripheral blood before TCR sequencing. The CDR3 numbers 16 residues from cysteine through phenylalanine. Kept here is only the CDR3 DNA, which spans 48 bases and is read in frame from base 1. V loses 5 bases of germline sequence and J loses 3 bases, and the interval between the two ends is 16 bases. CDR1 is given as SEHNR and CDR2 as FQNEAQ, both from the germline V gene (reference sequence).

Results the study describes overall, beyond this receptor: Low levels of normalized T-cell clonal expansion were also shown by some nonresponding patients. Partial responders in the 0.1-3.0 mg/kg groups had among the lowest normalized peripheral clonal expansion, especially among CD8+ T cells. Antigen specificity was not determined for the clonally expanded peripheral T cells. After ivuxolimab, expanded clones were on average more numerous among CD8+ T cells than among CD4+ T cells. At doses from 0.1 to 3.0 mg/kg, clonal expansion was seen in both CD4+ and CD8+ blood T cells between baseline and week 6.

Genomic DNA was extracted from sorted cells for sequencing of the TCRbeta CDR3 region. The immunoSEQ Assay was used to sequence the TCRbeta CDR3 regions. TCRdb obtained this table from immuneACCESS and retained in-frame rearrangements with V and J assigned. These tables miss some clones; where compared with another copy, unresolved V genes account for less than half of the shortfall, and the remainder is unexplained. This sample comprises roughly 80,000 clones, over 90% of them detected only once. The biggest ten clones account for about 6.4% of the sample. The sample here was CD4+ or CD8+ T cells sorted from blood, taken in a trial of the OX40 agonist ivuxolimab. This sequence was found in an adult with an advanced solid tumor such as melanoma, head and neck, liver or kidney cancer. Rearrangement joined TRBV7-9 to TRBJ2-2; the D assignment is uncertain and may be TRBD1 or TRBD2, with 5 bases supporting each. The CDR3 protein: CASSLPPMGHTGELFF. The DNA reads as follows: TGTGCCAGCAGCCTCCCCCCGATGGGACACACCGGGGAGCTGTTTTTT.